The 23 T cell receptor beta chains presented below share a single source sample, sequenced in a study of PD-L1 blockade in urothelial cancer. The sample's time point: pretreatment peripheral blood. Clones were sequenced by immunoSEQ multiplex PCR, and TCRdb holds only the in-frame ones, with some missing. Of fewer than 65,000 clones listed, roughly 77% are singletons. The source material was PBMCs, sampled around atezolizumab (anti-PD-L1) treatment. These receptor sequences come from a man in his sixties or seventies with urothelial cancer.

The chain combines TRBV10-3 with TRBJ1-3, with 12 bases that match TRBD1. The V and J ends lost 8 bases and 0 bases, in that order; junction bases with no gene match: 8. CDR3 length: 17 amino acids. CDR1 is ENHRY, CDR2 SYGVKD, per germline. CDR3 region: CAIQGQGAHGSGNTIYF. The CDR3 coding sequence is TGTGCCATCCAGGGACAGGGGGCCCATGGCTCTGGAAACACCATATATTTT.

The chain links TRBV5-8 to TRBJ2-2; 9 bases line up with TRBD1. This CDR3 contains 15 residues. J gave up 4 bases and V 0 bases, and 1 base lay outside the gene matches. CDR1 and CDR2 (germline): SGHTS, YDEGEE. Here the CDR3 DNA reads TGTGCCAGCAGCTTGGGGACAGGGGTCACCGGGGAGCTGTTTTTT. This encodes CASSLGTGVTGELFF.

This chain's CDR3 is CASSLGDRGVYGYTF. CDR3 DNA: TGTGCCAGCAGCCTAGGGGACAGGGGAGTCTATGGCTACACCTTC. The chain uses TRBV7-9 and TRBJ1-2; 10 bases fit TRBD1. J was trimmed by 4 bases and V by 5 bases; bases with no gene match: 7. Germline CDR1 is SEHNR and CDR2 is FQNEAQ (reference sequence). The CDR3 runs 15 residues.

The chain has TRBV7-2 and TRBJ2-7; 11 positions agree with TRBD1. Germline CDR1 is SGHTA and CDR2 is FQGNSA. J gave up 6 bases and V 8 bases, and 6 bases lay outside the gene matches. The CDR3 loop spans 13 amino acids. The CDR3 is CASVKGQGGEQYF. Written as DNA, the CDR3 is TGTGCCAGCGTAAAGGGACAGGGGGGCGAGCAGTACTTC. The full variable domain, in which reference TRBV7-2 and TRBJ2-7 provide the parts outside the CDR3, is GAGVSQSPSNKVTEKGKDVELRCDPISGHTALYWYRQSLGQGLEFLIYFQGNSAPDKSGLPSDRFSAERTGGSVSTLTIQRTQQEDSAVYLCASVKGQGGEQYFGPGTRLTVT.

The CDR3 sequence: CASSLWDRGGNTIYF. CDR3 coding DNA: TGTGCCAGCAGCTTATGGGACAGGGGCGGAAACACCATATATTTT. The chain couples TRBV5-6 to TRBJ1-3, with TRBD1 matching 10 bases. CDR3 length equals 15 residues. Unmatched junction bases numbered 3, after V lost 2 bases and J lost 4 bases. Germline CDR1 reads SGHDT; CDR2 reads YYEEEE.

This chain links TRBV2 with TRBJ2-5, with TRBD2 as a possible D gene (6 bases). CDR1 is SNHLY and CDR2 is FYNNEI in the germline V gene. The CDR3 consists of 14 residues. V lost 6 bases and J 2 bases, leaving 13 bases between the germline ends. The CDR3 nucleotides read TGTGCCAGCAGGAGGGGCGCGGGACAAGAGACCCAGTACTTC. The encoded protein is CASRRGAGQETQYF.

The chain couples TRBV29-1 to TRBJ1-5; 7 bases are a match to TRBD1. J was trimmed by 4 bases and V by 7 bases; bases with no gene match: 7. Germline V gene data show CDR1 as SQVTM and CDR2 as ANQGSEA. The CDR3 is made up of 13 amino acids. CDR3 loop: CSAMEQGNQPQHF. CDR3 DNA sequence: TGCAGCGCGATGGAACAGGGGAATCAGCCCCAGCATTTT.

The chain is built from TRBV27 and TRBJ1-5; D is possibly TRBD1 (5 bases). Trimming removed 5 bases at V and 5 bases at J, with 10 bases between. Germline V gene data show CDR1 as MNHEY and CDR2 as SMNVEV (reference sequence). The CDR3 is made up of 13 amino acids. CDR3 in DNA: TGTGCCAGCAGTCAGACAGCTCATCAGCCCCAGCATTTT. Amino acids: CASSQTAHQPQHF.

In this sample, this clone turned up a few times. The J gene is TRBJ1-2, the V gene TRBV5-6; 7 bases are a match to TRBD1. V lost 4 bases and J lost 4; bases outside the gene matches: 7. The CDR3 sequence is 14 residues long. Germline V lookup: CDR1 SGHDT, CDR2 YYEEEE. CDR3 sequence: CASSLAGGIYGYTF. Written as DNA, the CDR3 is TGTGCCAGCAGCCTGGCAGGGGGAATCTATGGCTACACCTTC.

In its sample, this clone was seen a few times. The J gene is TRBJ1-2, the V gene TRBV11-2, with D tentatively TRBD1 (5 bases). Trimming removed 5 bases at V and 5 bases at J, with 18 bases between. Germline assignment: CDR1 SGHAT and CDR2 FQNNGV. The CDR3 runs to 15 residues. For the CDR3, the DNA is TGTGCCAGCAGCCTCCTAGGCAGGGAGGAGTATGGCTACACCTTC. Translation gives CASSLLGREEYGYTF.

This clone was found once. This chain joins TRBV14 and TRBJ1-5, with a tentative D call TRBD1 (5 bases). This CDR3 has 13 residues. Trimming took 4 bases from V and 8 from J, leaving 12 bases between them. Germline CDR1 is SGHDN and CDR2 is FVKESK. The CDR3 bases are TGTGCCAGCAGCCTAGGGGCTCGGGAGCCCCAGCATTTT. Its translation is CASSLGAREPQHF.

Here the CDR3 reads CASNLAGGSYNEQFF. CDR3 bases: TGTGCCAGCAACCTAGCGGGAGGATCCTACAATGAGCAGTTCTTC. This chain links TRBV6-1 with TRBJ2-1; 11 bases align to TRBD2. This CDR3 has 15 amino acids. Germline V CDR1 and CDR2: MNHNS, SASEGT. Trimming cost V 7 bases and J 1 base; bases outside gene matches: 3.

The chain is built from TRBV29-1 and TRBJ2-1; 10 bases line up with TRBD2. Trimming removed 5 bases from V and 4 bases from J; junction bases left unmatched: 5. The germline V gene has CDR1 SQVTM and CDR2 ANQGSEA. This CDR3 has 14 residues. Written as DNA, the CDR3 is TGCAGCGTTCCAACTAGCGGGACTTACAATGAGCAGTTCTTC. This encodes CSVPTSGTYNEQFF.

The rearrangement joins TRBV25-1 to TRBJ2-1, with 9 bases aligning to TRBD2. This CDR3 spans 14 amino acids. Germline-derived CDR1 and CDR2 are MGHDK and SYGVNS. V lost 4 bases and J lost 11; bases outside the gene matches: 9. The CDR3 is CASSGVGLAGKQFF. The CDR3 DNA reads TGTGCCAGCAGTGGAGTGGGACTAGCAGGAAAGCAGTTCTTC.

In nucleotides, the CDR3 is TGTGCCAGCAGCGTAGGCCCTACGGGTGGAGGGGAGCTGTTTTTT. Protein sequence: CASSVGPTGGGELFF. The V call is TRBV9, the J call TRBJ2-2, with D hard to call. The V end was cut by 0 bases, the J end by 8 bases, with 14 bases between. The germline gives CDR1 SGDLS, CDR2 YYNGEE. The CDR3 totals 15 residues.

The CDR3 protein is CASSLTHLRQMGSEQFF. DNA for the CDR3: TGTGCCAGCAGCTTAACTCATTTAAGACAGATGGGCAGTGAGCAGTTCTTC. The gene calls are TRBV7-6 and TRBJ2-1; TRBD1 might be the D (5 bases). This CDR3 region has 17 residues. Trimming pared 2 bases from V and 9 bases from J, leaving 23 bases between. Germline lookup yields CDR1 SGHVS and CDR2 FNYEAQ.

This chain links TRBV28 with TRBJ2-7, with D maybe TRBD1 (7 bases). V lost 6 bases and J 5 bases, leaving 11 bases between the germline ends. In germline, CDR1 is MDHEN, CDR2 SYDVKM. There are 12 residues in the CDR3. The CDR3 sequence: CASSQGGNEQYF. CDR3 nucleotides: TGTGCCAGCAGCCAGGGGGGCAACGAGCAGTACTTC. Full variable domain (remainder filled in from reference TRBV28 and TRBJ2-7): DVKVTQSSRYLVKRTGEKVFLECVQDMDHENMFWYRQDPGLGLRLIYFSYDVKMKEKGDIPEGYSVSREKKERFSLILESASTNQTSMYLCASSQGGNEQYFGPGTRLTVT.

This sequence joins TRBV14 and TRBJ1-1; D might be TRBD1 (5 bases). The CDR3 contains 13 residues. Trimming took off 4 bases at V and 5 bases at J, with 11 bases between the two ends. In germline, CDR1 is SGHDN, CDR2 FVKESK. CDR3 protein: CASSRLAGTEAFF. For the CDR3, the DNA is TGTGCCAGCAGCCGACTGGCAGGGACTGAAGCTTTCTTT.

The chain recombines TRBV19 with TRBJ1-2, with TRBD1 matching 10 bases. CDR3 length: 14 residues. Germline V gives CDR1 LNHDA, CDR2 SQIVND (reference sequence). After removal of 6 bases from V and 4 bases from J, the junction contained 5 bases not matched to a gene. The CDR3 reads CASSLDRGIYGYTF. The CDR3 nucleotides are TGTGCCAGTAGCCTGGACAGGGGGATCTATGGCTACACCTTC.

V is TRBV7-6 and J is TRBJ1-3, with 7 nucleotides matching TRBD1. From germline, CDR1 is SGHVS and CDR2 FNYEAQ. V was clipped by 5 bases and J by 1 base; unmatched bases: 2. The CDR3 runs 14 residues. The CDR3 nucleotides are TGTGCCAGCAGCCCACAGGGGTCTGGAAACACCATATATTTT. The encoded protein is CASSPQGSGNTIYF. Combining the CDR3 with reference TRBV7-6 and TRBJ1-3 gives the whole variable domain GAGVSQSPRYKVTKRGQDVALRCDPISGHVSLYWYRQALGQGPEFLTYFNYEAQQDKSGLPNDRFSAERPEGSISTLTIQRTEQRDSAMYRCASSPQGSGNTIYFGEGSWLTVV.

This chain connects TRBV6-5 to TRBJ1-1; the D is unclear. The CDR3 runs 13 residues. Germline V gene data show CDR1 as MNHEY and CDR2 as SVGAGI. V shed 6 bases and J shed 1 base, with 9 bases lying between them. CDR3 loop: CASSLSENTEAFF. As DNA, the CDR3 is TGTGCCAGCAGCTTATCAGAGAACACTGAAGCTTTCTTT.

This chain connects TRBV7-6 to TRBJ2-2; 13 bases agree with TRBD2. The V segment lost 6 bases and the J segment 4 bases; nucleotides outside the gene matches: 11. The CDR3 covers 18 residues. Looked up from germline, CDR1 is SGHVS and CDR2 is FNYEAQ. CDR3 in amino acids: CASSYGLAGEPTTGELFF. In nucleotides, the CDR3 is TGTGCCAGCAGTTATGGACTAGCGGGAGAGCCGACCACCGGGGAGCTGTTTTTT.

Details on this clone: This may be a read error, as it is one base from a much larger clone. The chain combines TRBV11-2 with TRBJ2-2; possibly TRBD1 for D (6 bases). This CDR3 has 15 amino acids. From germline, CDR1 is SGHAT and CDR2 FQNNGV. With 0 bases removed from V and 1 base from J, the gap between germline ends came to 6 bases. The CDR3 DNA reads as TGTGCCAGCAGCTTAGACAGGGGGAACACCGGGGAGCTGTTTTTT. Amino acid sequence: CASSLDRGNTGELFF.